The 9 T cell receptor beta chains listed next were all sequenced from one sample in a study of blood T cells in healthy people across ages. Primers used in a second PCR of about 7 to 11 cycles were a sample-barcoded 5' primer and a J-beta primer mix. TCRdb itself ran the 5' RACE reads through MiXCR, one entry per CDR3 protein. The sample carries over 550,000 distinct CDR3 sequences, 25% to 35% recorded once. The material sequenced was blood. All receptors come from a woman of 80 years or more in good health.

This clonotype was seen ten or more times. This chain connects TRBV5-1 to TRBJ2-2; D unclear. Deletions cut 0 bases from V and 3 bases from J, with 6 bases between. Germline V gene lookup returns CDR1 SGHRS and CDR2 YFSETQ. This CDR3 contains 14 residues. The CDR3 bases are TGCGCCAGCAGCTTGGCCATAGACACCGGGGAGCTGTTTTTT. This gives the protein CASSLAIDTGELFF.

This clonotype was counted a few times. The J gene is TRBJ2-4, the V gene TRBV7-6, with D possibly matching TRBD2 (5 bases). This CDR3 contains 15 residues. Germline CDR1 SGHVS, CDR2 FNYEAQ. Deletions cut 1 base from V and 10 bases from J, with 17 bases between. The CDR3 DNA reads as TGTGCCAGCAGCTTAGGGCAAAGTCCAGCGGAGATTCAGTACTTC. Its protein product is CASSLGQSPAEIQYF.

This clonotype was recorded many times. CDR3 protein: CASGSQKGVGYTF. In nucleotides, the CDR3 is TGTGCCAGCGGGTCCCAGAAGGGGGTCGGCTACACCTTC. The chain uses TRBV7-9 and TRBJ1-2; the D gene is possibly TRBD1 (6 bases). CDR1 and CDR2 (germline): SEHNR, FQNEAQ (reference sequence). V was pared by 8 bases and J by 8 bases, with 18 bases between. The CDR3 spans 13 residues.

The table lists this clonotype with many counts. This sequence joins TRBV7-3 and TRBJ1-2; D uncertain. Germline CDR1 reads SGHTA; CDR2 reads FQGTGA. Trimming removed 5 bases from V and 7 bases from J, with 14 bases in between. This CDR3 has 13 residues. CDR3 in amino acids: CASSQTPGGGYTF. The CDR3 DNA reads as TGTGCCAGCAGCCAGACCCCGGGCGGTGGCTACACCTTC.

A few counts support this clonotype. The chain has TRBV9 and TRBJ2-2; 15 bases map to TRBD2. Losses at the gene ends were 2 bases for V and 7 bases for J; bases not matched to a gene: 12. This CDR3 has 19 amino acids. CDR1 and CDR2 (germline): SGDLS, YYNGEE. This CDR3 is CASSVSPGLAGGRGGELFF. The CDR3 DNA reads TGTGCCAGCAGCGTCTCCCCGGGACTAGCGGGGGGACGGGGCGGGGAGCTGTTTTTT.

The chain is built from TRBV5-8 and TRBJ1-6, with 7 bases identical to TRBD1. CDR1 is SGHTS, CDR2 YDEGEE, per germline. The CDR3 spans 14 residues. V shed 2 bases and J 7 bases; nucleotides not matched to a gene: 3. The CDR3, as DNA: TGTGCCAGCAGCTTAAGCAGGGGGAATTCACCCCTCCACTTT. Protein product: CASSLSRGNSPLHF.

This clonotype has only a few counts. V gene TRBV29-1 combines with J gene TRBJ2-2; TRBD1 matches at 12 bases. The germline V gene encodes CDR1 SQVTM and CDR2 ANQGSEA. The CDR3 sequence is 15 residues long. Losses at the gene ends were 7 bases for V and 6 bases for J; bases not matched to a gene: 9. The CDR3 nucleotides read TGCAGCGCTGGACCGGGACAGGGGGCGCCCGGGGAGCTGTTTTTT. Residues: CSAGPGQGAPGELFF.

J is TRBJ1-4 and V is TRBV28, with 7 nucleotides matching TRBD1. The CDR3 runs 14 residues. Germline V CDR1 and CDR2: MDHEN, SYDVKM. V trimming: 6 bases; J trimming: 1 base; junction bases outside the gene matches: 2. CDR3 in amino acids: CASRQGGTNEKLFF. The CDR3 nucleotides read TGTGCCAGCAGGCAGGGGGGAACTAATGAAAAACTGTTTTTT.

Only a few counts were recorded for this clonotype. This chain connects TRBV5-4 to TRBJ1-2, with no clear D. From germline, CDR1 is SGHNT and CDR2 YYREEE (reference sequence). V was shortened by 4 bases and J by 4 bases, with 26 bases between the two germline ends. This CDR3 has 18 amino acids. This CDR3 reads CASSGEKGTHTTVYGYTF. The CDR3 nucleotides are TGTGCCAGCAGCGGTGAGAAGGGTACCCACACAACTGTCTATGGCTACACCTTC.